Listed here are 5 T cell receptor beta chains from one sample, sequenced in a study of post-analysis software for immune sequencing data. Their cognate antigens are unknown. Study-wide findings and caveats: There were a few TRBV segments more frequent in patients than controls, and TRBV5-6, TRBV5-1 and TRBV20-1 were among them.

cDNA libraries for TCR beta contained unique molecular identifiers. TCRdb recomputed calls from the PCR reads with MiXCR, one row per CDR3 protein. The data show about half a million distinct CDR3 sequences, roughly 45% seen once. The specimen sequenced was blood. Receptors originate from a girl aged 10 to 17 with multiple sclerosis.

The table lists this clonotype with a few counts. The chain couples TRBV20-1 to TRBJ2-7; 8 bases are shared with TRBD1. The V gene's germline CDR1 is DFQATT and CDR2 SNEGSKA (reference sequence). With 6 bases clipped from V and 4 bases from J, the junction kept 23 bases outside the gene matches. The CDR3 is 18 residues long. Here the CDR3 reads CSASSLGQATSRPYEQYF. DNA of the CDR3: TGCAGTGCAAGCTCCCTGGGACAGGCGACATCTAGACCGTACGAGCAGTACTTC.

This clonotype was counted a few times. CDR3 in amino acids: CASSYSPGPSGDGQFF. The CDR3 bases are TGTGCCAGCAGTTACTCTCCGGGGCCCTCTGGAGATGGGCAGTTCTTC. The chain carries TRBV6-6 and TRBJ2-1; the D gene could be TRBD1 or TRBD2 (5 bases each). Germline V lookup: CDR1 MNHNY, CDR2 SVGAGI (reference sequence). CDR3 length equals 16 residues. Trimming removed 0 bases from V and 12 bases from J, with 21 bases in between.

This chain links TRBV28 with TRBJ1-5; D not resolved. The CDR3 covers 12 residues. From germline, CDR1 is MDHEN and CDR2 SYDVKM. Trimming took off 6 bases at V and 4 bases at J, with 7 bases between the two ends. In DNA form, the CDR3 reads TGTGCCAGCAGGAGGACGAATCAGCCCCAGCATTTT. It codes for CASRRTNQPQHF.

Here the CDR3 reads CASSSSRDLKGNIQYF. DNA for the CDR3: TGTGCCAGCAGTTCATCCCGGGATCTAAAGGGGAACATTCAGTACTTC. V is TRBV27 and J is TRBJ2-4; tentatively, D is TRBD1 or TRBD2 (5 bases each). The CDR3 runs 16 residues. Germline V gene lookup returns CDR1 MNHEY and CDR2 SMNVEV (reference sequence). V lost 4 bases and J lost 7, with 20 bases in between.

The J gene is TRBJ1-1, the V gene TRBV5-1, with a tentative D call TRBD1 (5 bases). The CDR3 spans 13 residues. In germline, CDR1 is SGHRS, CDR2 YFSETQ. Trimming shortened V by 0 bases and J by 6 bases, and 9 bases separated the two germline ends. Here the CDR3 reads CASSLGQTAEAFF. The CDR3 bases are TGCGCCAGCAGCTTGGGACAGACAGCTGAAGCTTTCTTT.